Each of the 16 T cell receptor beta chains below was sequenced from the same sample in a study of OX40 agonist ivuxolimab in advanced cancers. Sequencing used immunoSEQ multiplex PCR; TCRdb keeps in-frame clones, though not all of them. Of about 69,000 clones listed, 85% to 90% are singletons. Sequencing was performed on CD4+ or CD8+ T cells sorted from blood, taken in a trial of the OX40 agonist ivuxolimab. The source of these receptors is an adult with an advanced solid tumor such as melanoma, head and neck, liver or kidney cancer.

The gene calls are TRBV10-3 and TRBJ2-5; 14 nucleotides line up with TRBD2. Germline loops: CDR1 ENHRY, CDR2 SYGVKD. After removal of 4 bases from V and 4 bases from J, the junction contained 2 bases not matched to a gene. The CDR3 has 15 residues. The CDR3 spells CAISGLAGGVETQYF. The CDR3 bases are TGTGCCATCAGTGGACTAGCGGGAGGGGTAGAGACCCAGTACTTC.

The chain is built from TRBV4-3 and TRBJ1-3; 9 bases are shared with TRBD1. The CDR3 is 15 residues long. CDR1 and CDR2 (germline): LGHNA, YSLEER. J lost 2 bases, V lost 6 bases, and 5 bases had no gene match. In DNA form, the CDR3 reads TGCGCCAGCAGTCGGACAGGGGATCCTGGAAACACCATATATTTT. Translating it yields CASSRTGDPGNTIYF.

V and J are TRBV18 and TRBJ2-5; 8 bases are shared with TRBD1. V dropped 5 bases and J dropped 0; count of bases not matched to a gene: 8. The CDR3 contains 16 residues. Per germline, CDR1 KGHSH and CDR2 LQKENI. The CDR3 loop reads CASSTWTGNNQETQYF. For the CDR3, the DNA is TGTGCCAGCTCAACTTGGACAGGGAATAACCAAGAGACCCAGTACTTC.

The rearrangement links TRBV6-5 to TRBJ2-1; 8 nucleotides match TRBD1. CDR1 and CDR2 (germline): MNHEY, SVGAGI. The V and J ends lost 6 bases and 6 bases, in that order; junction bases with no gene match: 7. This CDR3 is built from 14 residues. As DNA, the CDR3 is TGTGCCAGCAGGAAATTGGACAGGGCCAATGAGCAGTTCTTC. This codes for CASRKLDRANEQFF.

V usage is TRBV18 and J usage is TRBJ2-6; D tentatively fits TRBD1 or TRBD2 (5 bases each). Germline loops: CDR1 KGHSH, CDR2 LQKENI. Trimming left V 3 bases short and J 0 bases short, with 15 bases between. There are 18 residues in the CDR3. The CDR3 coding sequence is TGTGCCAGCTCACCTACGTCGGGACGACTCTCTGGGGCCAACGTCCTGACTTTC. Protein: CASSPTSGRLSGANVLTF.

This clone was observed once. The rearrangement links TRBV5-1 to TRBJ1-2; D possibly corresponds to TRBD1 (5 bases). Between the trimmed V and J ends, which lost 4 bases and 6 bases, there was a span of 19 bases. The CDR3 covers 15 residues. Germline V CDR1 and CDR2: SGHRS, YFSETQ. CDR3 protein: CASSPAQYGTDGYTF. The CDR3 DNA reads as TGCGCCAGCAGCCCGGCGCAGTATGGGACGGATGGCTACACCTTC. Supplemented by reference TRBV5-1 and TRBJ1-2, the full variable domain reads KAGVTQTPRYLIKTRGQQVTLSCSPISGHRSVSWYQQTPGQGLQFLFEYFSETQRNKGNFPGRFSGRQFSNSRSEMNVSTLELGDSALYLCASSPAQYGTDGYTFGSGTRLTVV.

The chain is built from TRBV4-2 and TRBJ2-5; a possible D gene is TRBD1 (5 bases). This CDR3 comprises 14 residues. The germline V gene has CDR1 LGHNA and CDR2 YNFKEQ. Trimming removed 0 bases at V and 4 bases at J, with 9 bases between. CDR3 in amino acids: CASSQDRGRETQYF. CDR3 nucleotides: TGTGCCAGCAGCCAAGATAGGGGCAGAGAGACCCAGTACTTC.

The chain employs TRBV29-1 and TRBJ2-5; the D gene is possibly TRBD1 (5 bases). Germline V lookup: CDR1 SQVTM, CDR2 ANQGSEA. Deletions cut 7 bases from V and 4 bases from J, with 19 bases between. The CDR3 loop spans 14 amino acids. Here the CDR3 reads CSALRAVGIETQYF. The CDR3 DNA reads as TGCAGCGCCCTCAGGGCGGTAGGGATAGAGACCCAGTACTTC.

This clone turned up a few times. The DNA is left out, because the CDR3 cannot be placed on it with certainty; the CDR3 is given as TCRdb lists it. The chain combines TRBV9 with TRBJ2-5; TRBD1 is taken as the D call from the table, unchecked against the DNA. Ends included, the CDR3 has 15 residues. Germline V gene lookup returns CDR1 SGDLS and CDR2 YYNGEE. Here the CDR3 reads CASSVPFGTGACEYF.

This sequence joins TRBV4-2 and TRBJ2-1; 8 bases are a match to TRBD2. J lost 10 bases, V lost 7 bases, and 15 bases had no gene match. CDR1 and CDR2 from the germline V gene are LGHNA and YNFKEQ. There are 15 residues in the CDR3. The CDR3 nucleotides read TGTGCCAGCAATCCACCGGGACTAGAGAGTAGCGAGCAGTTCTTC. Residues: CASNPPGLESSEQFF.

V is TRBV28 and J is TRBJ1-1; D is ambiguous. Germline V gene lookup returns CDR1 MDHEN and CDR2 SYDVKM. V shed 5 bases and J shed 1 base, with 17 bases lying between them. This CDR3 is built from 16 residues. The CDR3 loop reads CASSLSPGVTNTEAFF. The CDR3 DNA is TGTGCCAGCAGTCTCTCCCCGGGAGTGACGAACACTGAAGCTTTCTTT. Full variable domain (remainder filled in from reference TRBV28 and TRBJ1-1): DVKVTQSSRYLVKRTGEKVFLECVQDMDHENMFWYRQDPGLGLRLIYFSYDVKMKEKGDIPEGYSVSREKKERFSLILESASTNQTSMYLCASSLSPGVTNTEAFFGQGTRLTVV.

The chain carries TRBV7-9 and TRBJ2-7; D uncertain. Germline CDR1 reads SEHNR; CDR2 reads FQNEAQ (reference sequence). CDR3 length equals 13 residues. Trimming took 2 bases from V and 1 from J, leaving 6 bases between them. This CDR3 is CASSLYGSYEQYF. DNA for the CDR3: TGTGCCAGCAGCTTATACGGGTCCTACGAGCAGTACTTC. The full variable domain, in which reference TRBV7-9 and TRBJ2-7 provide the parts outside the CDR3, is DTGVSQNPRHKITKRGQNVTFRCDPISEHNRLYWYRQTLGQGPEFLTYFQNEAQLEKSRLLSDRFSAERPKGSFSTLEIQRTEQGDSAMYLCASSLYGSYEQYFGPGTRLTVT.

This chain links TRBV28 with TRBJ1-1; the match to TRBD1 covers 7 bases. This CDR3 is built from 14 residues. After removal of 5 bases from V and 7 bases from J, the junction contained 10 bases not matched to a gene. The germline CDR1 and CDR2 sequences are MDHEN and SYDVKM. The DNA for the CDR3 is TGTGCCAGCAGTACCACCGGGACAGCCTATGAAGCTTTCTTT. Amino acid sequence: CASSTTGTAYEAFF.

This chain connects TRBV27 to TRBJ2-7, with D possibly being TRBD2 (5 bases). V was cut by 6 bases and J by 0 bases, with 12 bases left in between. Germline assignment: CDR1 MNHEY and CDR2 SMNVEV (reference sequence). The CDR3 runs to 14 residues. Here the CDR3 reads CASRISANSYEQYF. CDR3 DNA sequence: TGTGCCAGCAGAATTAGCGCCAACTCCTACGAGCAGTACTTC.

The chain is built from TRBV7-2 and TRBJ2-3; 8 bases match TRBD1. CDR3 length equals 17 residues. From germline, CDR1 is SGHTA and CDR2 FQGNSA. The trim removed 4 bases at V and 2 bases at J, leaving 11 bases unmatched. The CDR3 DNA follows: TGTGCCAGCAGCTCCGGTCACGACAGGGGTCTCACAGATACGCAGTATTTT. This gives the protein CASSSGHDRGLTDTQYF.

The V gene is TRBV4-3, the J gene TRBJ2-3, with D perhaps matching TRBD2 (6 bases). Trimming pared 1 base from V and 2 bases from J, leaving 13 bases between. This CDR3 comprises 16 residues. Germline V gives CDR1 LGHNA, CDR2 YSLEER. The CDR3 is CASSQVWRELTDTQYF. The CDR3 DNA sequence: TGCGCCAGCAGCCAAGTATGGCGGGAACTCACAGATACGCAGTATTTT.